Each of the 16 T cell receptor beta chains below was sequenced from the same sample in a study of blood T cells in healthy people across ages. With a J-beta primer mix and a sample-barcoded 5' primer, a second PCR ran 7 to 11 cycles. From the 5' RACE reads, TCRdb called clonotypes with MiXCR, one entry per CDR3 protein. The sample has approximately 1,700,000 distinct CDR3 sequences; approximately 39% are singletons. The sample consisted of blood. All receptors come from a human donor in good health.

The chain links TRBV20-1 to TRBJ2-7; 10 bases line up with TRBD1. This CDR3 has 14 amino acids. Germline-derived CDR1 and CDR2 are DFQATT and SNEGSKA (reference sequence). J was trimmed by 3 bases and V by 5 bases; bases with no gene match: 7. This CDR3 reads CSAQGTGVIYEQYF. For the CDR3, the DNA is TGCAGTGCTCAAGGGACAGGGGTTATCTACGAGCAGTACTTC.

The chain is built from TRBV7-2 and TRBJ2-5; TRBD2 aligns across 9 bases. With V trimmed by 5 bases and J by 5 bases, 3 bases remained unmatched. Germline CDR1 SGHTA, CDR2 FQGNSA. The CDR3 is 13 residues long. CDR3 protein: CASSKAGGETQYF. The CDR3 nucleotides read TGTGCCAGCAGCAAAGCGGGAGGCGAGACCCAGTACTTC.

In this sample, this clonotype turned up a few times. The rearrangement uses TRBV6-1 and TRBJ2-1; D is unresolved. The CDR3 has 15 residues. The V end was cut by 3 bases, the J end by 10 bases, with 19 bases between. Germline assignment: CDR1 MNHNS and CDR2 SASEGT. CDR3 sequence reads: CASSDPTTSLIEQFF. CDR3 nucleotides: TGTGCCAGCAGTGATCCCACGACAAGCCTAATAGAGCAGTTCTTC.

V gene TRBV6-5 combines with J gene TRBJ2-5, with 9 bases lining up with TRBD1. The J segment lost 7 bases and the V segment lost 6 bases, leaving 3 bases of the junction unmatched. The CDR3 spans 12 residues. Germline V gene lookup returns CDR1 MNHEY and CDR2 SVGAGI. The CDR3 spells CASSRTGATQYF. CDR3 in DNA: TGTGCCAGCAGCCGGACAGGGGCGACCCAGTACTTC.

The V call is TRBV20-1, the J call TRBJ2-5; D gene unclear. V gave up 0 bases and J gave up 4 bases, with 6 bases separating them. The length of the CDR3 is 12 residues. Per the germline V gene, CDR1 is DFQATT and CDR2 is SNEGSKA (reference sequence). The CDR3 protein is CSARETRETQYF. As DNA, the CDR3 is TGCAGTGCTAGAGAGACTCGAGAGACCCAGTACTTC.

This clonotype was detected only a few times. This chain joins TRBV12-3 or TRBV12-4 and TRBJ1-2; D is uncertain. The CDR3 spans 13 residues. Trimming left V 6 bases short and J 2 bases short, with 10 bases between. The CDR3 sequence is CASSFSKNYGYTF. The DNA for the CDR3 is TGTGCCAGCAGCTTTTCGAAAAACTATGGCTACACCTTC.

Note on this clonotype: A junction end diverges from the germline sequence, so it may reflect a read error. The chain links TRBV7-2 to TRBJ2-3; a weak D match, TRBD2 (5 bases). Per the germline V gene, CDR1 is SGHTA and CDR2 is FQGNSA. This CDR3 contains 16 residues. The CDR3 loop is CASSLKLAPWGDAQYF. In DNA, the CDR3 is TGTGCCAGCAGCTTGAAACTGGCCCCGTGGGGAGATGCGCAGTATTTT.

This clonotype was found a few times. The chain recombines TRBV11-2 with TRBJ1-2; D unclear. There are 15 residues in the CDR3. CDR1 is SGHAT and CDR2 is FQNNGV in the germline V gene. Between the trimmed V and J ends, which lost 5 bases and 7 bases, there was a span of 20 bases. CDR3 nucleotides: TGTGCCAGCAGCACCTTAGTCGGGTCAGGCGCTGGCTACACCTTC. Translating gives CASSTLVGSGAGYTF.

The chain employs TRBV29-1 and TRBJ2-3; TRBD2 matches at 7 bases. Losses at the gene ends were 6 bases for V and 4 bases for J; bases not matched to a gene: 7. Germline V gene sequence: CDR1 SQVTM, CDR2 ANQGSEA. The CDR3 runs to 13 residues. CDR3 nucleotides: TGCAGCGTGCGAGCGGGGTTCGCAGATACGCAGTATTTT. It yields the protein CSVRAGFADTQYF.

This rearrangement joins TRBV24-1 to TRBJ2-3; TRBD2 might be the D (5 bases). CDR3 length: 15 residues. V shed 3 bases and J shed 7 bases, with 16 bases lying between them. CDR1 and CDR2 from the germline V gene are KGHDR and SFDVKD. CDR3 region: CATSDPHESGYTQYF. The CDR3 DNA reads as TGTGCCACCAGTGATCCCCATGAAAGCGGTTATACGCAGTATTTT.

The chain joins TRBV29-1 to TRBJ1-5; D gene ambiguous. The V and J ends lost 4 bases and 5 bases respectively, with 9 bases between them. The germline V gene encodes CDR1 SQVTM and CDR2 ANQGSEA. This CDR3 is 12 amino acids long. In nucleotides, the CDR3 is TGCAGCGTTGGGATCGGCGATCAGCCCCAGCATTTT. Residues: CSVGIGDQPQHF.

This sequence joins TRBV7-9 and TRBJ2-5, with a weak D call TRBD2 (5 bases). This CDR3 region has 14 residues. Germline V lookup: CDR1 SEHNR, CDR2 FQNEAQ (reference sequence). The ends were cut back, 4 bases at V and 2 bases at J, with 11 bases in the middle. This chain's CDR3 is CASSSEAYQETQYF. CDR3 DNA: TGTGCCAGCAGCTCGGAGGCCTATCAAGAGACCCAGTACTTC.

V usage is TRBV28 and J usage is TRBJ2-3; unclear D gene. This CDR3 region has 14 residues. Germline V CDR1 and CDR2: MDHEN, SYDVKM. Trimming removed 6 bases from V and 5 bases from J, with 15 bases in between. The CDR3 DNA reads as TGTGCCAGCAGCCCCGTTGGAACGGGAGATACGCAGTATTTT. This encodes CASSPVGTGDTQYF.

The chain has TRBV5-6 and TRBJ1-2, with TRBD1 matching over 10 bases. Germline loops: CDR1 SGHDT, CDR2 YYEEEE. The CDR3 has 15 amino acids. Trimming removed 2 bases from V and 4 bases from J; junction bases left unmatched: 5. CDR3 in amino acids: CASSFSGTGAYGYTF. As DNA, the CDR3 is TGTGCCAGCAGCTTTTCCGGGACAGGGGCCTATGGCTACACCTTC.

Only a few counts were recorded for this clonotype. This chain uses TRBV29-1 with TRBJ1-1, with D unclear. V shed 4 bases and J shed 1 base, with 7 bases lying between them. There are 12 residues in the CDR3. Germline CDR1 reads SQVTM; CDR2 reads ANQGSEA. This chain's CDR3 is CSVVGPNTEAFF. The CDR3 DNA follows: TGCAGCGTTGTCGGGCCGAACACTGAAGCTTTCTTT.

V gene TRBV29-1 combines with J gene TRBJ1-2; D might be TRBD1 (5 bases). The CDR3 is made up of 12 amino acids. Between the trimmed V and J ends, which lost 4 bases and 8 bases, there was a span of 14 bases. Germline-derived CDR1 and CDR2 are SQVTM and ANQGSEA. In nucleotides, the CDR3 is TGCAGCGTTGGGGGGTTGGGGCTCGGCTACACCTTC. This codes for CSVGGLGLGYTF.